The 19 T cell receptor beta chains below were found in one sample sequenced in a study of T cell repertoires in cytomegalovirus infection. TCRdb re-called the reads with MiXCR, one entry per CDR3 protein. The table shows around 900,000 distinct CDR3 sequences, with around 31% occurring only once. These receptors' antigens are unknown. The sequencing here drew on cultured CD8+ T cells from PBMCs, taken from culture after CMV antigen stimulation. Receptor source: a human donor in good health (CMV status not recorded). Some clones in this sample may be carry-over from other donors' samples.

CDR3 loop: CASSTPSGRDGYTF. CDR3 DNA sequence: TGCGCCAGCAGCACCCCGTCCGGGCGGGATGGCTACACCTTC. This chain links TRBV5-1 with TRBJ1-2; D is unclear. Germline loops: CDR1 SGHRS, CDR2 YFSETQ. CDR3 length: 14 residues. The germline V and J ends were trimmed by 4 bases and 6 bases, with 16 bases remaining between them.

This clonotype showed up just a few times. The chain recombines TRBV27 with TRBJ1-6; 7 bases agree with TRBD1. V dropped 0 bases and J dropped 3; count of bases not matched to a gene: 11. Germline V gives CDR1 MNHEY, CDR2 SMNVEV (reference sequence). The CDR3 loop spans 19 amino acids. The CDR3 DNA is TGTGCCAGCAGTTTATCCCCGAACCCCGGGACAGTCTATAATTCACCCCTCCACTTT. It yields the protein CASSLSPNPGTVYNSPLHF.

The rearrangement links TRBV5-4 to TRBJ2-4; D may match TRBD1 or TRBD2 (5 bases each). V dropped 0 bases and J dropped 7 bases, with 11 bases sitting between them. The CDR3 consists of 14 residues. The germline V gene has CDR1 SGHNT and CDR2 YYREEE (reference sequence). CDR3 coding DNA: TGTGCCAGCAGCTTGGCGGGGAAGGGGAACATTCAGTACTTC. This codes for CASSLAGKGNIQYF.

In this sample, this clonotype turned up a few times. The rearrangement links TRBV4-2 to TRBJ2-1; 7 positions match TRBD1. Germline trimming cut 1 base from V and 7 bases from J; bases unmatched to any gene: 7. Germline CDR1 is LGHNA and CDR2 is YNFKEQ. The CDR3 sequence is 15 residues long. The CDR3 loop is CASSQGQGGWNEQFF. DNA of the CDR3: TGTGCCAGCAGCCAAGGACAGGGCGGATGGAATGAGCAGTTCTTC.

The chain recombines TRBV9 with TRBJ2-3; 9 bases agree with TRBD1. V was clipped by 0 bases and J by 0 bases; unmatched bases: 5. Germline-derived CDR1 and CDR2 are SGDLS and YYNGEE. CDR3 length equals 17 residues. CDR3 DNA: TGTGCCAGCAGCGTAGCGCGGACAGGGGCTAGCACAGATACGCAGTATTTT. As protein: CASSVARTGASTDTQYF.

This clonotype was detected a few times. The rearrangement uses TRBV10-3 and TRBJ2-7, with 8 bases that match TRBD1. The germline V gene has CDR1 ENHRY and CDR2 SYGVKD. V trimming: 6 bases; J trimming: 2 bases; junction bases outside the gene matches: 3. The CDR3 is made up of 13 amino acids. The CDR3 protein is CAISGQGPYEQYV. The CDR3 DNA reads as TGTGCCATCAGCGGACAGGGTCCCTACGAGCAGTACGTC.

This chain connects TRBV7-6 to TRBJ1-1; TRBD1 might be the D (6 bases). V was clipped by 0 bases and J by 4 bases, with 15 bases between them. CDR3 length equals 16 residues. CDR1 is SGHVS, CDR2 FNYEAQ, per germline. CDR3 DNA sequence: TGTGCCAGCAGCTTAGCCGGAGGGGGTCTTGGCACTGAAGCTTTCTTT. This codes for CASSLAGGGLGTEAFF.

This clonotype was observed at least ten times. The gene calls are TRBV6-2 or TRBV6-3 and TRBJ2-2, with D unresolved. With 0 bases removed from V and 0 bases from J, the gap between germline ends came to 11 bases. The germline CDR1 and CDR2 sequences are MNHEY and SVGEGT. The CDR3 has 17 residues. The CDR3 DNA reads as TGTGCCAGCAGTTACTCGATGCTGGGTTCGAACACCGGGGAGCTGTTTTTT. It encodes CASSYSMLGSNTGELFF.

Notes on this clonotype: A read error may explain this, as a much larger clone is one base away. This chain joins TRBV7-2 and TRBJ2-1, with D perhaps TRBD1 (6 bases). The CDR3 runs 14 residues. Germline V gene sequence: CDR1 SGHTA, CDR2 FQGNSA. In nucleotides, the CDR3 is TGTGCCAGCAGCTTAGTGACAGGCTACAATGTGCAGTTCTTC. This translates into CASSLVTGYNVQFF. The variable domain in full, with the rest retrieved from reference TRBV7-2 and TRBJ2-1, is GAGVSQSPSNKVTEKGKDVELRCDPISGHTALYWYRQSLGQGLEFLIYFQGNSAPDKSGLPSDRFSAERTGGSVSTLTIQRTQQEDSAVYLCASSLVTGYNVQFFGPGTRLTVL.

About this clonotype: One end of the junction varies from germline; a read error may be responsible. The rearrangement uses TRBV29-1 and TRBJ1-1; D is possibly TRBD1 (5 bases). Per germline, CDR1 SQVTM and CDR2 ANQGSEA. This CDR3 is 16 amino acids long. The CDR3 region is CSVEDVPGEMNTESFF. The CDR3 DNA reads TGCAGCGTTGAAGACGTTCCGGGGGAGATGAACACTGAATCTTTCTTT.

This clonotype was counted between two and nine times. The chain has TRBV7-9 and TRBJ2-3; D might be TRBD1 or TRBD2, each matching 5 bases. Germline assignment: CDR1 SEHNR and CDR2 FQNEAQ (reference sequence). Trimming cost V 7 bases and J 0 bases, with 14 bases left between them. CDR3 length equals 15 residues. CDR3 DNA sequence: TGTGCCAGCATCCAAACCTGGGACAGCACAGATACGCAGTATTTT. It specifies CASIQTWDSTDTQYF.

For the CDR3, the DNA is TGTGCCAGCAGTTTTGGACCTGAGCAGTTCTTC. Its protein product is CASSFGPEQFF. The chain uses TRBV28 and TRBJ2-1; D is uncertain. V dropped 3 bases and J dropped 9 bases, with 6 bases sitting between them. The CDR3 is made up of 11 amino acids. The germline gives CDR1 MDHEN, CDR2 SYDVKM.

This rearrangement joins TRBV6-1 to TRBJ2-1; weak D call: TRBD2 (6 bases). CDR1 and CDR2 from the germline V gene are MNHNS and SASEGT. The CDR3 loop spans 12 amino acids. V lost 8 bases and J 5 bases, leaving 10 bases between the germline ends. The CDR3 DNA reads TGTGCCAGCCTGGGAGGAGACAATGAGCAGTTCTTC. Protein sequence: CASLGGDNEQFF.

This clonotype was detected many times. This rearrangement joins TRBV7-9 to TRBJ1-6; D not certain. The CDR3 is made up of 15 amino acids. The germline V gene encodes CDR1 SEHNR and CDR2 FQNEAQ (reference sequence). Trimming removed 4 bases at V and 1 base at J, with 8 bases between. The CDR3 protein is CASSYGVSYNSPLHF. In DNA form, the CDR3 reads TGTGCCAGCAGCTACGGGGTTTCCTATAATTCACCCCTCCACTTT.

With respect to this clonotype: One end of the junction varies from germline; a read error may be responsible. This CDR3 reads CTSSPGTGGTEAFF. The CDR3 DNA follows: TGTACCAGCAGCCCCGGGACAGGGGGCACTGAAGCTTTCTTT. The rearrangement uses TRBV9 and TRBJ1-1; the match to TRBD1 covers 11 bases. CDR1 SGDLS and CDR2 YYNGEE come from the germline V gene. This CDR3 is 14 amino acids long.

This clonotype was observed at least ten times. This chain uses TRBV7-2 with TRBJ2-1; 7 nucleotides agree with TRBD2. V shed 2 bases, J shed 6 bases, and the junction held 7 bases outside the gene matches. This CDR3 comprises 15 residues. The germline V gene encodes CDR1 SGHTA and CDR2 FQGNSA. This CDR3 is CASSLNGLGPNEQFF. The CDR3 DNA reads TGTGCCAGCAGCTTAAATGGACTAGGCCCCAATGAGCAGTTCTTC.

The V gene is TRBV5-4, the J gene TRBJ2-5, with 7 positions matching TRBD2. The CDR3 spans 12 residues. V was pared by 6 bases and J by 5 bases, with 4 bases of the junction left unmatched. CDR1 SGHNT and CDR2 YYREEE come from the germline V gene (reference sequence). This CDR3 reads CASTLGGETQYF. The CDR3 DNA follows: TGTGCCAGCACCCTCGGGGGGGAGACCCAGTACTTC.

This clonotype was observed a handful of times. V usage is TRBV6-8 and J usage is TRBJ2-5; tentative D call: TRBD1 (6 bases). Trimming left V 2 bases short and J 3 bases short, with 13 bases between. The germline CDR1 and CDR2 sequences are MNHGY and SAAAGT. This CDR3 has 15 amino acids. The CDR3 region has the DNA TGTGCCAGCAGTTACGAGGGGGTAGCCAAAGAGACCCAGTACTTC. Amino acid sequence: CASSYEGVAKETQYF.

The CDR3 DNA is TGTGCCAGCAGTTCCCCCACTAGCGGGGGGGCCCCGGACATTCAGTACTTC. It encodes CASSSPTSGGAPDIQYF. This chain links TRBV7-9 with TRBJ2-4, with 13 bases that match TRBD2. The CDR3 is 17 amino acids. The V gene end was trimmed by 6 bases and the J gene end by 8 bases; junction bases not matched to a gene: 13. In germline, CDR1 is SEHNR, CDR2 FQNEAQ (reference sequence).